Listed below are T cell receptor beta chains from one sample, sequenced in a study of T cell changes during pregnancy in multiple sclerosis. Clones were sequenced by immunoSEQ multiplex PCR, and TCRdb holds only the in-frame ones, with some missing. The table lists around 60,000 clones, approximately 90% of them singletons. The sample consisted of peripheral blood, taken in the second trimester of pregnancy. The origin of the receptors is a female donor in good health, enrolled as a control in a pregnancy study. Each CDR3 is given with its conserved first and last residue. A D gene is named only where the DNA matches it firmly. Size tells how often a clone was seen (once, few, many) or the class of an expanded clone, and some rows leave it out.

>-|TRBV4-1|-|TRBJ1-2
CASSQYSNYGYTF
TGCGCCAGCAGCCAATATTCTAACTATGGCTACACCTTC
>-|TRBV10-1|-|TRBJ2-5
CASIDTQVETQYF
TGCGCCAGCATTGACACCCAGGTGGAGACCCAGTACTTC
>-|TRBV5-1|TRBD2|TRBJ2-1
CASSYREAGMFNEQFF
TGCGCCAGCAGCTATCGGGAGGCCGGTATGTTTAATGAGCAGTTCTTC
>few|TRBV30|-|TRBJ1-1
CAWSRGALGTEAFF
TGTGCCTGGAGTCGGGGGGCGCTGGGCACTGAAGCTTTCTTT
>once|TRBV6-4|-|TRBJ2-7
CASSDRSYEQYF
TGTGCCAGCAGTGACCGGTCCTACGAGCAGTACTTC
>-|TRBV7-9|-|TRBJ2-1
CASGLGTGSYNEQFF
TGTGCCAGCGGCCTAGGTACGGGGTCCTACAATGAGCAGTTCTTC
>-|TRBV30|-|TRBJ1-1
CAWTGGSLTEAFF
TGTGCCTGGACGGGGGGATCGCTCACTGAAGCTTTCTTT
>-|TRBV4-2|-|TRBJ1-6
CASSQTSTDNSPLHF
TGTGCCAGCAGCCAAACTTCCACCGATAATTCACCCCTCCACTTT
>once|TRBV7-9|-|TRBJ2-1
CASSGLSGTTNEQFF
TGTGCCAGCAGCGGCCTTAGCGGTACGACAAATGAGCAGTTCTTC
>-|TRBV7-3|-|TRBJ1-1
CASSPAGPFIREAFF
TGTGCCAGCAGCCCGGCGGGGCCCTTCATTAGGGAAGCTTTCTTT
>-|TRBV18|TRBD2|TRBJ2-7
CASSPGLAVTYEQYF
TGTGCCAGCTCACCGGGACTAGCGGTAACCTACGAGCAGTACTTC
>-|TRBV9|TRBD1|TRBJ2-2
CASSVADRGNTGELFF
TGTGCCAGCAGCGTAGCTGACAGGGGGAACACCGGGGAGCTGTTTTTT
>-|TRBV15|-|TRBJ2-2
CATSKGRAGSGELFF
TGTGCCACCAGCAAGGGACGGGCGGGATCCGGGGAGCTGTTTTTT
>-|TRBV6-5|-|TRBJ1-1
CASKNRGNTEAFF
TGTGCCAGCAAGAATCGGGGGAACACTGAAGCTTTCTTT
>-|TRBV7-9|-|TRBJ1-2
CASSLVPVGYTF
TGTGCCAGCAGCTTAGTCCCGGTTGGCTACACCTTC
>-|TRBV2|-|TRBJ1-2
CASKRALDGYTF
TGTGCCAGCAAGAGGGCGCTGGATGGCTACACCTTC
>-|TRBV11-2|TRBD1|TRBJ1-3
CASTFSTGLENTIYF
TGTGCCAGCACCTTCTCGACAGGGCTGGAAAACACCATATATTTT
>-|TRBV10-2|TRBD1|TRBJ1-2
CATQRTGSNYGYTF
TGCGCCACACAAAGGACAGGATCCAACTATGGCTACACCTTC
>-|TRBV18|-|TRBJ2-2
CASSPSSLNTGELFF
TGTGCCAGCTCACCAAGTTCACTCAACACCGGGGAGCTGTTTTTT
>-|TRBV18|TRBD2|TRBJ2-4
CASSPLVNLAGVWDIQYF
TGTGCCAGCTCACCATTGGTAAATTTAGCGGGAGTATGGGACATTCAGTACTTC
>-|TRBV6-4|TRBD2|TRBJ2-2
CASSDGTSGSRELFF
TGTGCCAGCAGTGACGGGACTAGCGGGAGCAGGGAGCTGTTTTTT
>-|TRBV7-3|-|TRBJ2-5
CASSLSGGTGSQYF
TGTGCCAGCAGCTTATCGGGGGGGACAGGGTCCCAGTACTTC
>-|TRBV7-9|TRBD2|TRBJ2-7
CASSQKIAGSYEQYF
TGTGCCAGCAGCCAAAAAATAGCGGGCTCCTACGAGCAGTACTTC
>-|TRBV28|TRBD1|TRBJ2-7
CASTDRGSEQYF
TGTGCCAGCACAGACAGGGGGAGCGAGCAGTACTTC
>-|TRBV18|TRBD1|TRBJ2-1
CASSPPPTGVEQFF
TGTGCCAGCTCACCACCCCCGACAGGGGTCGAGCAGTTCTTC
>-|TRBV19|-|TRBJ1-2
CASSMTGYGYTF
TGTGCCAGTAGTATGACAGGCTATGGCTACACCTTC
>-|TRBV7-2|TRBD2|TRBJ2-5
CASSLVDSAGGETQYF
TGTGCCAGCAGCTTAGTAGATTCGGCGGGAGGAGAGACCCAGTACTTC
>once|TRBV12-5|-|TRBJ2-7
CASGGAWEQYF
TGTGCTAGTGGTGGGGCGTGGGAGCAGTACTTC
>-|TRBV7-2|TRBD1|TRBJ2-4
CASSSDDRAGIQYF
TGTGCCAGCAGCTCAGACGACAGGGCGGGCATTCAGTACTTC
>-|TRBV7-2|TRBD2|TRBJ2-1
CASSSGRSVNEQFF
TGTGCCAGCAGCTCCGGGAGGTCGGTCAATGAGCAGTTCTTC
>-|TRBV2|TRBD1|TRBJ1-2
CASRKDRLENYGYTF
TGTGCCAGCAGGAAGGACAGGCTTGAGAACTATGGCTACACCTTC
>-|TRBV6-5|TRBD2|TRBJ2-2
CATQDGGGTGELFF
TGTGCCACCCAAGACGGCGGGGGCACCGGGGAGCTGTTTTTT
>-|TRBV6-5|-|TRBJ1-5
CASETPYQPQHF
TGTGCCAGTGAGACACCGTATCAGCCCCAGCATTTT
>-|TRBV19|-|TRBJ2-7
CASSLTTTGRSSYEQYF
TGTGCCAGTAGTCTAACCACGACAGGGAGGAGCTCCTACGAGCAGTACTTC
>-|TRBV11-2|TRBD1|TRBJ1-1
CASSWQPGQITEAFF
TGTGCCAGCAGCTGGCAACCGGGACAGATCACTGAAGCTTTCTTT
>-|TRBV27|TRBD2|TRBJ2-2
CASSFPASGRAGELFF
TGTGCCAGCAGTTTCCCGGCTAGCGGGAGGGCCGGGGAGCTGTTTTTT
>-|TRBV2|-|TRBJ1-1
CASSVEGTTEAFF
TGTGCCAGCAGTGTGGAGGGAACCACTGAAGCTTTCTTT
>-|TRBV30|TRBD1|TRBJ1-2
CAWKADRGYGYTF
TGTGCCTGGAAGGCGGACAGGGGCTATGGCTACACCTTC
>-|TRBV4-1|TRBD1|TRBJ2-1
CASTHTDREKIDEQFF
TGCGCCAGCACACATACCGACAGGGAGAAGATCGATGAGCAGTTCTTC
>once|TRBV28|TRBD2|TRBJ2-7
CASSEIAGDRYEQYF
TGTGCCAGCAGTGAAATAGCGGGAGATCGTTACGAGCAGTACTTC
>-|TRBV19|TRBD1|TRBJ1-2
CASSDRGDGYTF
TGTGCCAGTAGCGACAGGGGGGATGGCTACACCTTC
>once|TRBV7-2|-|TRBJ2-5
CASSLVVDETQYF
TGTGCCAGCAGCTTAGTGGTAGATGAGACCCAGTACTTC
>-|TRBV4-3|TRBD2|TRBJ2-1
CASSQDASGRPLTEQFF
TGCGCCAGCAGCCAAGACGCTAGCGGGAGGCCCCTGACCGAGCAGTTCTTC
>-|TRBV15|TRBD2|TRBJ2-5
CATSRDSPSGRTETQYF
TGTGCCACCAGCAGAGATTCTCCTAGCGGGAGGACGGAGACCCAGTACTTC
>-|TRBV27|-|TRBJ2-5
CASSFMGGPQETQYF
TGTGCCAGCAGTTTTATGGGGGGGCCCCAAGAGACCCAGTACTTC
>-|TRBV7-9|-|TRBJ2-5
CASSFPEGETQYF
TGTGCCAGCAGCTTTCCGGAGGGAGAGACCCAGTACTTC
>-|TRBV29-1|-|TRBJ2-7
CSAQRAADEQYF
TGCAGCGCCCAGAGGGCGGCCGACGAGCAGTACTTC
>once|TRBV2|TRBD1|TRBJ1-1
CASRSGTGGLMNTEAFF
TGTGCCAGCAGATCCGGGACAGGAGGTCTCATGAACACTGAAGCTTTCTTT
>-|TRBV28|TRBD1|TRBJ2-7
CASSSGTGEVRTSYEQYF
TGTGCCAGCAGTTCGGGGACAGGGGAAGTCCGGACTTCCTACGAGCAGTACTTC
>-|TRBV5-1|-|TRBJ1-2
CASSSDGGGGYTF
TGCGCCAGCAGCTCGGACGGAGGTGGGGGCTACACCTTC
>-|TRBV7-3|TRBD1|TRBJ2-5
CASSQNRGEAETQYF
TGTGCCAGCAGTCAAAACAGGGGGGAGGCAGAGACCCAGTACTTC
>-|TRBV7-3|TRBD2|TRBJ2-2
CASSLSGSRTGELFF
TGTGCCAGCAGCCTTAGCGGGAGTCGCACCGGGGAGCTGTTTTTT
>-|TRBV9|TRBD2|TRBJ2-5
CASSGTSGQETQYF
TGTGCCAGCAGCGGTACTAGCGGACAAGAGACCCAGTACTTC
>-|TRBV19|-|TRBJ2-7
CASSISFHSVPYEQYF
TGTGCCAGTAGTATTTCGTTCCACTCCGTGCCCTACGAGCAGTACTTC
>few|TRBV11-3|-|TRBJ2-3
CASSFGDITDTQYF
TGTGCCAGCAGCTTCGGGGACATCACAGATACGCAGTATTTT
>-|TRBV7-9|-|TRBJ1-2
CASSRGVGGDGYTF
TGTGCCAGCAGCCGGGGGGTGGGCGGCGATGGCTACACCTTC
>-|TRBV11-1|TRBD1|TRBJ2-5
CASSSRDRGGQETQYF
TGTGCCAGCAGCTCTCGGGACAGAGGAGGCCAAGAGACCCAGTACTTC
>-|TRBV12-5|TRBD2|TRBJ2-1
CASGFHTRRSGRINEQFF
TGTGCTAGTGGTTTCCACACAAGGCGTAGCGGGAGGATAAATGAGCAGTTCTTC
>-|TRBV28|-|TRBJ1-1
CASSEAGRGAFF
TGTGCCAGCAGCGAAGCGGGTAGGGGAGCTTTCTTT
>once|TRBV19|TRBD2|TRBJ2-7
CASSTFFAGGYEQYF
TGTGCCAGTAGCACGTTCTTCGCGGGGGGCTACGAGCAGTACTTC